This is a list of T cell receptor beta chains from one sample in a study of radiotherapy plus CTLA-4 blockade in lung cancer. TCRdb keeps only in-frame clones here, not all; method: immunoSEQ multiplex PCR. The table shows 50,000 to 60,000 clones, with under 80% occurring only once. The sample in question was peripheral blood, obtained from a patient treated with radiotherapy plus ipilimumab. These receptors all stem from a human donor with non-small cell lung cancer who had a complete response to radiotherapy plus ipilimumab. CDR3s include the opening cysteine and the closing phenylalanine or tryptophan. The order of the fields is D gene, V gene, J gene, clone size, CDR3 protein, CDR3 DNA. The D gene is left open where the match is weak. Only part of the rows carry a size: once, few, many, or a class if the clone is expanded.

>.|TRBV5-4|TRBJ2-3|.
CASSWGDPNADTQYF
TGTGCCAGCAGCTGGGGGGACCCGAACGCAGATACGCAGTATTTT
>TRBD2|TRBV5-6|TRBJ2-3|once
CASSFLSGSSTDTQYF
TGTGCCAGCAGCTTTCTTAGCGGGAGTAGCACAGATACGCAGTATTTT
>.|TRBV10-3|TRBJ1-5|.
CAISESVGVNQPQHF
TGTGCCATCAGTGAGTCGGTAGGGGTCAATCAGCCCCAGCATTTT
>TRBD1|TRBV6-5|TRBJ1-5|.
CASSRGQGGVQPQHF
TGTGCCAGCAGCCGCGGGCAGGGGGGTGTTCAGCCCCAGCATTTT
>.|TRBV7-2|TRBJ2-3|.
CASSLAGIGTDTQYF
TGTGCCAGCAGCCTTGCGGGGATCGGCACAGATACGCAGTATTTT
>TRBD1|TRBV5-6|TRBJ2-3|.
CASSRTGTGSTDTQYF
TGTGCCAGCAGCCGAACCGGGACAGGGAGCACAGATACGCAGTATTTT
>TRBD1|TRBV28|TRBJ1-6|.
CASRGQVTGVRRNSPLHF
TGTGCCAGCAGGGGACAAGTCACAGGGGTTCGCCGGAATTCACCCCTCCACTTT
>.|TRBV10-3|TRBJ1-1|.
CAISEWQATTEAFF
TGTGCCATCAGTGAATGGCAGGCGACCACTGAAGCTTTCTTT
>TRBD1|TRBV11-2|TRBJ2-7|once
CASSLGDRGTYEQYF
TGTGCCAGCAGCTTAGGGGACAGGGGAACCTACGAGCAGTACTTC
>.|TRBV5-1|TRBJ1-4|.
CASTSGSGTNEKLFF
TGCGCCAGCACCTCCGGATCGGGGACTAATGAAAAACTGTTTTTT
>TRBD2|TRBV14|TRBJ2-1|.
CASSRWEGYYREQFF
TGTGCCAGCAGCCGGTGGGAGGGGTATTACCGTGAGCAGTTCTTC
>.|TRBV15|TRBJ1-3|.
CATSRADSSSGNTIYF
TGTGCCACCAGCAGAGCGGACAGCAGCTCTGGAAACACCATATATTTT
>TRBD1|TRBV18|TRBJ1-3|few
CASSPDRGPGNTIYF
TGTGCCAGCTCACCGGACAGGGGTCCTGGAAACACCATATATTTT